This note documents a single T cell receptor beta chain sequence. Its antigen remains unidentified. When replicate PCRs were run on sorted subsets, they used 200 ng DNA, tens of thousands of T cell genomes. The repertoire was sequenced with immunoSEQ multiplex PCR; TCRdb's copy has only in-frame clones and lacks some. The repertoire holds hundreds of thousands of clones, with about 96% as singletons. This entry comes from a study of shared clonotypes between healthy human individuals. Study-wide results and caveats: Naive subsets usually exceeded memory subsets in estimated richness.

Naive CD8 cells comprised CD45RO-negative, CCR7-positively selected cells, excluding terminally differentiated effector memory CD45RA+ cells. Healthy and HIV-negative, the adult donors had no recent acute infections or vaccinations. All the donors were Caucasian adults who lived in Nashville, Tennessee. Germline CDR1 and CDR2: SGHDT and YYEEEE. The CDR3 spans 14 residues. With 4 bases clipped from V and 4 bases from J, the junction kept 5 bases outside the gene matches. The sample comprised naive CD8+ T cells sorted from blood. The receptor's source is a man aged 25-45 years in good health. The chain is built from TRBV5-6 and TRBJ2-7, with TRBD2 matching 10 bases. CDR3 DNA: TGTGCCAGCAGCACGGGACTAGCGCTATACGAGCAGTACTTC. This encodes CASSTGLALYEQYF.